The 15 T cell receptor beta chains given below trace back to one sample, sequenced in a study of blood T cell repertoires in COVID-19 (dated by TCRdb to about 2020). The library was prepared using the immunoSEQ multiplex PCR assay. Sourced from immuneACCESS, this table was stored by TCRdb with only in-frame sequences that have V and J called. A share of the clones is absent; for the studies checked, an unresolved V gene accounts for under half, and the remainder has no known explanation. The sample yields 200,000 to 250,000 clones; about 86% were counted once. In total, the top ten clones hold about 3% of the sample. The material sequenced was peripheral blood. Receptors were obtained from a woman aged 25 to 39 who had recovered from COVID-19.

The chain joins TRBV11-2 to TRBJ1-5, with a possible D match to TRBD1 (5 bases). Trimming stripped 5 bases from V and 7 bases from J, with 15 bases between. Germline CDR1 is SGHAT and CDR2 is FQNNGV. This CDR3 has 14 amino acids. DNA for the CDR3: TGTGCCAGCAGCCAGACAGCTATCGGGCAGCCCCAGCATTTT. This sequence encodes CASSQTAIGQPQHF. The full variable domain, completed using reference TRBV11-2 and TRBJ1-5, is EAGVAQSPRYKIIEKRQSVAFWCNPISGHATLYWYQQILGQGPKLLIQFQNNGVVDDSQLPKDRFSAERLKGVDSTLKIQPAKLEDSAVYLCASSQTAIGQPQHFGDGTRLSIL.

The chain recombines TRBV6-5 with TRBJ1-6; 9 bases are shared with TRBD1. V lost 7 bases, J lost 6 bases, and 4 bases stayed unmatched. The CDR3 covers 14 residues. CDR1 and CDR2 from the germline V gene are MNHEY and SVGAGI. The CDR3: CASKGTGINSPLHF. The CDR3 DNA sequence: TGTGCCAGCAAAGGGACAGGGATTAATTCACCCCTCCACTTT.

This clone appeared once. V and J are TRBV2 and TRBJ2-5, with a weak D call TRBD2 (5 bases). The CDR3 runs to 14 residues. Germline loops: CDR1 SNHLY, CDR2 FYNNEI. V dropped 2 bases and J dropped 5 bases, with 12 bases sitting between them. CDR3 protein: CASSERLAAETQYF. In DNA, the CDR3 is TGTGCCAGCAGTGAACGGCTAGCTGCGGAGACCCAGTACTTC. Using reference TRBV2 and TRBJ2-5 for the parts outside the CDR3, the full variable domain is EPEVTQTPSHQVTQMGQEVILRCVPISNHLYFYWYRQILGQKVEFLVSFYNNEISEKSEIFDDQFSVERPDGSNFTLKIRSTKLEDSAMYFCASSERLAAETQYFGPGTRLLVL.

The chain combines TRBV7-2 with TRBJ2-3; unclear D gene. The germline V gene encodes CDR1 SGHTA and CDR2 FQGNSA. The CDR3 is 16 residues long. Trimming removed 4 bases from V and 2 bases from J, with 16 bases in between. The CDR3 DNA sequence: TGTGCCAGCAGCTCGTCCGGTTGGTACGACACAGATACGCAGTATTTT. It is translated as CASSSSGWYDTDTQYF.

V usage is TRBV7-3 and J usage is TRBJ2-6; D gene ambiguous. Trimming removed 5 bases at V and 1 base at J, with 9 bases between. Germline V CDR1 and CDR2: SGHTA, FQGTGA. The CDR3 contains 15 residues. Here the CDR3 DNA reads TGTGCCAGCAGCCTAGACGGGTCTGGGGCCAACGTCCTGACTTTC. Translated: CASSLDGSGANVLTF.

The chain employs TRBV5-1 and TRBJ2-2, with a possible D match to TRBD1 (6 bases). The V gene's germline CDR1 is SGHRS and CDR2 YFSETQ. V lost 5 bases to trimming and J lost 6 bases, with 17 bases between them. The CDR3 runs 15 residues. The CDR3 reads CASRQGASGAGELFF. For the CDR3, the DNA is TGCGCCAGCAGACAGGGTGCAAGTGGTGCCGGGGAGCTGTTTTTT.

The chain is built from TRBV6-1 and TRBJ1-5, with TRBD1 matching 8 bases. The CDR3 totals 16 residues. From germline, CDR1 is MNHNS and CDR2 SASEGT. Trimming at V came to 3 bases and at J to 2 bases, leaving 6 bases not matched to a gene. The CDR3 nucleotides are TGTGCCAGCAGTGATCCAGGGGGCGGCGGCAATCAGCCCCAGCATTTT. This translates into CASSDPGGGGNQPQHF.

CDR3 amino acids: CATSGDNYNEQFF. The CDR3 DNA is TGTGCCACCAGTGGGGACAACTACAATGAGCAGTTCTTC. The chain joins TRBV24-1 to TRBJ2-1; TRBD1 is a possible D gene (6 bases). With 5 bases removed from V and 3 bases from J, the gap between germline ends came to 7 bases. The CDR3 is 13 residues long. CDR1 KGHDR and CDR2 SFDVKD come from the germline V gene.

The count of this clone is one. The genes are TRBV5-6 and TRBJ1-5; tentative D call: TRBD1 (5 bases). The V gene's germline CDR1 is SGHDT and CDR2 YYEEEE. V was trimmed by 4 bases and J by 4 bases, leaving 12 bases between them. The CDR3 consists of 14 residues. The DNA for the CDR3 is TGTGCCAGCAGCAACCCAGGGATTAATCAGCCCCAGCATTTT. This encodes CASSNPGINQPQHF.

A few counts support this clone. The chain carries TRBV7-3 and TRBJ2-7; 9 nucleotides match TRBD1. This CDR3 comprises 12 residues. With 9 bases clipped from V and 5 bases from J, the junction kept 5 bases outside the gene matches. CDR1 SGHTA and CDR2 FQGTGA come from the germline V gene. The CDR3 DNA follows: TGTGCCAGGGACAGGGGTTCCCACGAGCAGTACTTC. It is translated as CARDRGSHEQYF.

J is TRBJ2-4 and V is TRBV3-1 (or the pseudogene TRBV3-2), with D possibly matching TRBD2 (5 bases). CDR3 length: 12 residues. The germline V gene has CDR1 LGHDT and CDR2 YNNKEL (reference sequence). Between the trimmed V and J ends, which lost 7 bases and 3 bases, there was a span of 7 bases. CDR3: CASKGDKNIQYF. DNA for the CDR3: TGTGCCAGCAAGGGAGACAAAAACATTCAGTACTTC.

The chain links TRBV5-1 to TRBJ1-3; tentatively, D is TRBD1 (6 bases). This CDR3 has 15 amino acids. Germline V gives CDR1 SGHRS, CDR2 YFSETQ. V lost 5 bases to trimming and J lost 0 bases, with 12 bases between them. The CDR3 nucleotides read TGCGCCAGCAGGGGCCTGGACAGCTCTGGAAACACCATATATTTT. Its translation: CASRGLDSSGNTIYF. The complete variable domain, with remaining parts taken from reference TRBV5-1 and TRBJ1-3, reads KAGVTQTPRYLIKTRGQQVTLSCSPISGHRSVSWYQQTPGQGLQFLFEYFSETQRNKGNFPGRFSGRQFSNSRSEMNVSTLELGDSALYLCASRGLDSSGNTIYFGEGSWLTVV.

The V call is TRBV7-2, the J call TRBJ2-5; TRBD2 agrees at 8 bases. Germline lookup yields CDR1 SGHTA and CDR2 FQGNSA. The length of the CDR3 is 15 residues. Trimming cost V 1 base and J 5 bases; bases outside gene matches: 6. The CDR3 coding sequence is TGTGCCAGCAGCTTAGGGTCTAGCGGGTGGGAGACCCAGTACTTC. The encoded protein is CASSLGSSGWETQYF.

This chain uses TRBV20-1 with TRBJ1-2; 9 nucleotides match TRBD1. Trimming cost V 3 bases and J 4 bases; bases outside gene matches: 9. This CDR3 region has 15 residues. Germline values: CDR1 DFQATT, CDR2 SNEGSKA (reference sequence). The CDR3 region is CSASTSGQGLYGYTF. CDR3 sequence (DNA): TGCAGTGCTAGTACCTCGGGACAGGGACTCTATGGCTACACCTTC.

This chain connects TRBV29-1 to TRBJ2-7; 11 bases are a match to TRBD1. Unmatched junction bases numbered 9, after V lost 7 bases and J lost 7 bases. Germline V CDR1 and CDR2: SQVTM, ANQGSEA. The CDR3 covers 13 residues. The CDR3 loop reads CSGRDRGTLEQYF. CDR3 nucleotides: TGCAGCGGCCGGGACAGGGGGACCCTTGAGCAGTACTTC.